The clone carrying this TCR beta chain was observed at least ten times. The antigen is not known. TCRdb independently ran MiXCR on the RT-PCR reads; one entry per CDR3 protein. The top ten hold over 10% of the sample, which has under 200,000 distinct CDR3 sequences, approximately 10% seen once. CDR1 is DFQATT and CDR2 is SNEGSKA in the germline V gene (reference sequence). V lost 4 bases and J 0 bases, leaving 13 bases between the germline ends. The CDR3 is 14 residues long. The data are from a study of response to subunit inactivated influenza vaccine. Regarding the study as a whole: It was suggested by the authors that few new T cells are recruited by each seasonal influenza vaccination.

The source material was non-naive T cells sorted from PBMCs, sampled about 6 weeks after vaccination. The rearrangement uses TRBV20-1 and TRBJ2-7; D is ambiguous. The sequence was collected from a man between 50 and 59 years old who received an inactivated influenza vaccine. In DNA form, the CDR3 reads TGCAGTGCTACCATAGCACGGAGCTCCTACGAGCAGTACTTC. Translation gives CSATIARSSYEQYF.